This T cell receptor (beta chain) was captured by sequencing in a study of blood T cell repertoires in COVID-19. In the study overall: COVID-19 samples collected from the United States, Italy and Spain covered acute and convalescent phases.

Per the original data handling: Estimation of nucleated cell counts was performed using reference gene primer amplification. TCRdb's copy holds only in-frame clones and misses some; the assay was immunoSEQ multiplex PCR. D and trimming were read from the DNA, whereas the V and J calls and clone size are those reported in that table. This table has about 190,000 clones, more than 65% appearing once. Everyone who took part was roughly 18 to 89 years old, and they came from 20 to 25 US areas. The study assigned cohorts using participant-reported clinical history. The length of the CDR3 is 15 residues. With V trimmed by 4 bases and J by 5 bases, 10 bases remained unmatched. Germline V gene data show CDR1 as SGHRS and CDR2 as YFSETQ.

This chain uses TRBV5-1 with TRBJ2-5; TRBD2 aligns across 8 bases. Sequenced: PBMCs or T cells enriched from blood (not recorded which). This receptor was obtained from a woman between 50 and 59 years old with acute COVID-19. The CDR3 sequence: CASSHGLAGVETQYF. For the CDR3, the DNA is TGCGCCAGCAGCCACGGACTAGCTGGGGTCGAGACCCAGTACTTC. The full variable domain, in which reference TRBV5-1 and TRBJ2-5 provide the parts outside the CDR3, is KAGVTQTPRYLIKTRGQQVTLSCSPISGHRSVSWYQQTPGQGLQFLFEYFSETQRNKGNFPGRFSGRQFSNSRSEMNVSTLELGDSALYLCASSHGLAGVETQYFGPGTRLLVL.